Given below is one T cell receptor beta chain in context. No antigen is known for it. The template for TCR beta VDJ and CDR3 sequence profiling was genomic DNA. From the reads, TCRdb called clonotypes with MiXCR, one entry per CDR3 protein. This sample carries 30,000 to 40,000 distinct CDR3 sequences, 76% of them seen once, and the ten largest clones take over 20%. The CDR3 consists of 16 residues. CDR1 and CDR2 (germline): LGHNA, YSLEER. The V and J ends lost 4 bases and 3 bases, in that order; junction bases with no gene match: 10. These data come from a study of CD8+CD57+ T cells in acquired aplastic anemia. Study context: There were 10 million or so reads, on average, for CD4+ cells from healthy donors. The study, taken as a whole, reports: Patients and controls were found to share fewer than 35 CD8+ CDR3 sequences.

This chain joins TRBV4-3 and TRBJ2-7; 9 bases are a match to TRBD1. This clonotype was sampled from a human donor in good health, serving as a control. Sequenced input: sorted CD4+, CD8+, or CD8+CD57+ T cells (not recorded which) from PBMCs. This chain's CDR3 is CASSPGGTGIFYEQYF. The CDR3 DNA is TGCGCCAGCAGCCCCGGCGGGACAGGGATCTTCTACGAGCAGTACTTC.